This T cell receptor (beta chain) was identified in a study of blood T cell repertoires in COVID-19. Turning to the study itself: Whether acute or convalescent, the COVID-19 samples came from the United States, Italy and Spain.

Using immunoSEQ multiplex PCR, the repertoire was profiled, and TCRdb retains in-frame clones only, with some absent. The sample consists of fewer than 10,000 clones, 88% of them appearing once. This clone was detected only a few times. Germline V CDR1 and CDR2: ENHRY, SYGVKD. Between the trimmed V and J ends, which lost 3 bases and 0 bases, there was a span of 9 bases. The CDR3 extends over 16 amino acids. The source of this sequence is a human donor in a cohort sampled during active COVID-19. Material for sequencing was peripheral blood. This sequence joins TRBV10-3 and TRBJ1-6, with TRBD1 as a possible D gene (5 bases). CDR3 loop: CAISDRGTSYNSPLHF. CDR3 DNA: TGTGCCATCAGTGATCGGGGGACCTCCTATAATTCACCCCTCCACTTT.